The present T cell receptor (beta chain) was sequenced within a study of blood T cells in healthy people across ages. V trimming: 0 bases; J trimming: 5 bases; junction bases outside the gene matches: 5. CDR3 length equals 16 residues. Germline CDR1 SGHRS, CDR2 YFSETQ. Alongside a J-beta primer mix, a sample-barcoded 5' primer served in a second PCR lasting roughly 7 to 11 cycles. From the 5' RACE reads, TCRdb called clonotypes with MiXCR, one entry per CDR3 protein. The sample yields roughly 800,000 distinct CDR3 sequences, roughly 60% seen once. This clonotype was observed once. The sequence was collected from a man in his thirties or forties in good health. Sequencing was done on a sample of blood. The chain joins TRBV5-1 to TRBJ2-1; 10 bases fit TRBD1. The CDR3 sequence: CASSLAPGTGDNEQFF. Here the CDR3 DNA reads TGCGCCAGCAGCTTGGCCCCTGGGACAGGGGACAATGAGCAGTTCTTC. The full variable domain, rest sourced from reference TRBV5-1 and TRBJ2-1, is KAGVTQTPRYLIKTRGQQVTLSCSPISGHRSVSWYQQTPGQGLQFLFEYFSETQRNKGNFPGRFSGRQFSNSRSEMNVSTLELGDSALYLCASSLAPGTGDNEQFFGPGTRLTVL.